These 27 T cell receptor beta chains were all obtained from the same sample, sequenced in a study of long-term antiretroviral therapy in people with HIV. Version v3.0 of the immunoSEQ assay ran at survey level. Libraries were prepared by immunoSEQ multiplex PCR; TCRdb keeps only in-frame clonotypes and omits some of them. Of 15,000 to 20,000 clones in the sample, over 65% were seen once. The starting material was unsorted PBMCs, obtained 0.5 years before starting antiretroviral therapy. Source of these receptors: a woman between 45 and 60 years old with HIV.

In this sample, this clone turned up a few times. The chain's CDR3 is CASSGTSGSADTQYF. The CDR3 coding sequence is TGTGCCAGCAGCGGGACTAGCGGATCAGCAGATACGCAGTATTTT. The chain employs TRBV7-2 and TRBJ2-3, with 11 bases fitting TRBD2. CDR3 length: 15 residues. Unmatched junction bases numbered 5, after V lost 5 bases and J lost 4 bases. The germline gives CDR1 SGHTA, CDR2 FQGNSA.

The chain is built from TRBV27 and TRBJ1-2; D is unclear. The germline V gene has CDR1 MNHEY and CDR2 SMNVEV (reference sequence). There are 13 residues in the CDR3. Deletions cut 3 bases from V and 1 base from J, with 6 bases between. The CDR3 loop is CASSFRSNYGYTF. CDR3 DNA: TGTGCCAGCAGTTTTCGAAGTAACTATGGCTACACCTTC.

The gene calls are TRBV29-1 and TRBJ2-5, with a possible D match to TRBD2 (5 bases). Trimming took 5 bases from V and 4 from J, leaving 14 bases between them. The CDR3 spans 13 residues. Looked up from germline, CDR1 is SQVTM and CDR2 is ANQGSEA. The CDR3 loop reads CSVPRTRAETQYF. The CDR3 DNA reads as TGCAGCGTTCCTAGGACTCGGGCAGAGACCCAGTACTTC.

The V call is TRBV11-2, the J call TRBJ1-1; 8 bases are shared with TRBD1. Germline CDR1 SGHAT, CDR2 FQNNGV. The V and J ends lost 5 bases and 1 base, in that order; junction bases with no gene match: 6. This CDR3 comprises 15 residues. CDR3 protein: CASSPRTGTNTEAFF. The DNA of the CDR3 is TGTGCCAGCAGCCCCAGGACAGGGACGAACACTGAAGCTTTCTTT.

The chain couples TRBV15 to TRBJ2-7; tentative D call: TRBD1 (5 bases). V was clipped by 3 bases and J by 6 bases, with 15 bases between them. Germline-derived CDR1 and CDR2 are LNHNV and YYDKDF (reference sequence). CDR3 size: 14 residues. The CDR3 reads CATSSHGQGGEQYV. DNA for the CDR3: TGTGCCACCAGCAGCCACGGGCAGGGTGGCGAGCAGTACGTC.

The chain recombines TRBV7-8 with TRBJ1-1; D remains ambiguous. Per germline, CDR1 SGHVS and CDR2 FQNEAQ. The CDR3 spans 14 residues. Trimming stripped 4 bases from V and 1 base from J, with 10 bases between. The chain's CDR3 is CASSSGRENTEAFF. DNA for the CDR3: TGTGCCAGCAGCTCCGGACGGGAGAACACTGAAGCTTTCTTT.

This chain joins TRBV27 and TRBJ1-2, with D maybe TRBD1 (6 bases). Deletions cut 5 bases from V and 0 bases from J, with 16 bases between. CDR3 length: 16 amino acids. Germline CDR1 reads MNHEY; CDR2 reads SMNVEV (reference sequence). The CDR3 loop reads CASSPLAAGANYGYTF. The CDR3 DNA is TGTGCCAGCAGTCCTCTGGCGGCAGGGGCTAACTATGGCTACACCTTC.

The chain's CDR3 is CASSPNGGNSEAFF. CDR3 sequence (DNA): TGTGCCAGTAGTCCCAACGGGGGCAATTCTGAAGCTTTCTTT. The chain combines TRBV19 with TRBJ1-1; D possibly corresponds to TRBD1 (6 bases). CDR3 length equals 14 residues. The germline V and J ends were trimmed by 5 bases and 6 bases, with 16 bases remaining between them. The germline V gene has CDR1 LNHDA and CDR2 SQIVND (reference sequence).

The gene calls are TRBV18 and TRBJ2-2; no clear D gene. The CDR3 is made up of 16 amino acids. Looked up from germline, CDR1 is KGHSH and CDR2 is LQKENI. Trimming took 6 bases from V and 0 from J, leaving 14 bases between them. The CDR3 DNA reads as TGTGCCAGCTCCTATCTAAGGCCTGCGAACACCGGGGAGCTGTTTTTT. It specifies CASSYLRPANTGELFF.

This CDR3 is CASRQGGGTEAFF. As DNA, the CDR3 is TGTGCCAGTAGGCAGGGGGGCGGCACTGAAGCTTTCTTT. The chain carries TRBV19 and TRBJ1-1; 7 positions match TRBD1. With V trimmed by 6 bases and J by 4 bases, 5 bases remained unmatched. The length of the CDR3 is 13 residues. Germline V gene data show CDR1 as LNHDA and CDR2 as SQIVND (reference sequence).

The J gene is TRBJ2-3, the V gene TRBV5-5, with D perhaps given as TRBD1 or TRBD2 (5 bases each). Deletions cut 0 bases from V and 7 bases from J, with 9 bases between. CDR1 and CDR2 (germline): SGHKS, YYEKEE (reference sequence). This CDR3 has 13 residues. CDR3 loop: CASSLDGTNTQYF. As DNA, the CDR3 is TGTGCCAGCAGCTTGGACGGGACCAATACGCAGTATTTT.

This chain's CDR3 is CASRTRDRGLETQYF. The CDR3, as DNA: TGTGCCAGCAGGACCCGGGACAGGGGGCTAGAGACCCAGTACTTC. V is TRBV2 and J is TRBJ2-5, with 12 bases identical to TRBD1. CDR1 SNHLY and CDR2 FYNNEI come from the germline V gene. The CDR3 extends over 15 amino acids. V lost 6 bases to trimming and J lost 4 bases; unmatched junction nucleotides: 6.

The chain uses TRBV7-9 and TRBJ1-4; TRBD1 is a possible D gene (6 bases). V was clipped by 5 bases and J by 10 bases, with 14 bases between them. This CDR3 has 13 residues. Germline lookup yields CDR1 SEHNR and CDR2 FQNEAQ (reference sequence). The CDR3 DNA reads as TGTGCCAGCAGCGCAGAGGACAGTTCAAAACTGTTTTTT. It specifies CASSAEDSSKLFF.

The chain has TRBV10-3 and TRBJ1-5, with 8 bases lining up with TRBD1. The V segment lost 4 bases and the J segment 5 bases; nucleotides outside the gene matches: 7. The CDR3 is 15 amino acids. Per germline, CDR1 ENHRY and CDR2 SYGVKD. As DNA, the CDR3 is TGTGCCATCAGTGGAGGGACAGGCCTTGATCAGCCCCAGCATTTT. Protein sequence: CAISGGTGLDQPQHF.

The chain couples TRBV27 to TRBJ2-2, with TRBD1 identical over 8 bases. This CDR3 comprises 15 residues. Trimming at V came to 8 bases and at J to 3 bases, leaving 8 bases not matched to a gene. From germline, CDR1 is MNHEY and CDR2 SMNVEV (reference sequence). The CDR3 protein is CASRSQGDDTGELFF. DNA for the CDR3: TGTGCCAGCCGATCACAGGGGGACGACACCGGGGAGCTGTTTTTT.

V and J are TRBV6-5 and TRBJ2-3; 11 nucleotides match TRBD2. The V gene's germline CDR1 is MNHEY and CDR2 SVGAGI. With V trimmed by 5 bases and J by 4 bases, 5 bases remained unmatched. CDR3 size: 15 residues. The CDR3 spells CASSQIAGGSDTQYF. The CDR3 DNA reads as TGTGCCAGCAGTCAAATAGCGGGGGGGTCAGATACGCAGTATTTT.

The chain has TRBV2 and TRBJ1-5; 8 nucleotides agree with TRBD1. Germline V gives CDR1 SNHLY, CDR2 FYNNEI. The CDR3 length is 15 residues. J lost 4 bases, V lost 4 bases, and 6 bases had no gene match. In nucleotides, the CDR3 is TGTGCCAGCAGTGGCGACAGGGGAAAAAATCAGCCCCAGCATTTT. The encoded protein is CASSGDRGKNQPQHF.

This clone was recorded only once. V usage is TRBV27 and J usage is TRBJ2-2; D may be TRBD1 (6 bases). Trimming stripped 4 bases from V and 6 bases from J, with 12 bases between. The length of the CDR3 is 14 residues. The germline CDR1 and CDR2 sequences are MNHEY and SMNVEV (reference sequence). CDR3 bases: TGTGCCAGCAGTTACAGGGAAAGCGCCGGGGAGCTGTTTTTT. This gives the protein CASSYRESAGELFF.

The chain uses TRBV27 and TRBJ1-2, with 9 bases matching TRBD1. V was pared by 6 bases and J by 7 bases, with 9 bases of the junction left unmatched. CDR1 and CDR2 (germline): MNHEY, SMNVEV (reference sequence). CDR3 length equals 14 residues. For the CDR3, the DNA is TGTGCCAGCAGCGCATCCGGGACAGGGCTTGGCTACACCTTC. This codes for CASSASGTGLGYTF.

This clone was seen only a few times. The chain recombines TRBV30 with TRBJ1-2; the D gene is possibly TRBD1 (5 bases). There are 15 residues in the CDR3. The germline gives CDR1 GTSNPN, CDR2 SVGIG (reference sequence). Trimming left V 2 bases short and J 3 bases short, with 16 bases between. The CDR3 bases are TGTGCCTGGAGTCCCAGACCGGGGCAGTACTATGGCTACACCTTC. It yields the protein CAWSPRPGQYYGYTF.

J is TRBJ1-1 and V is TRBV7-9; possible D gene TRBD1, 6 bases. The V end was cut by 6 bases, the J end by 1 base, with 15 bases between. CDR3 length: 15 amino acids. Germline V CDR1 and CDR2: SEHNR, FQNEAQ (reference sequence). CDR3 nucleotide sequence: TGTGCCAGCAGACCAGCCGGGACAAGGAACACTGAAGCTTTCTTT. Translation gives CASRPAGTRNTEAFF.

The gene calls are TRBV29-1 and TRBJ2-2, with 7 bases matching TRBD2. The CDR3 runs 14 residues. Germline values: CDR1 SQVTM, CDR2 ANQGSEA. The trim removed 2 bases at V and 4 bases at J, leaving 4 bases unmatched. This CDR3 reads CSVESGEGTGELFF. In DNA, the CDR3 is TGCAGCGTTGAATCGGGGGAGGGCACCGGGGAGCTGTTTTTT.

V and J are TRBV6-5 and TRBJ1-5; tentatively, D is TRBD1 (5 bases). Germline CDR1 and CDR2: MNHEY and SVGAGI. V was trimmed by 5 bases and J by 1 base, leaving 12 bases between them. The length of the CDR3 is 15 residues. The CDR3 sequence is CASSRGLESNQPQHF. The CDR3 DNA is TGTGCCAGCAGTAGGGGACTGGAGAGCAATCAGCCCCAGCATTTT.

This CDR3 is CASRGPEFTLHF. For the CDR3, the DNA is TGCGCCAGCCGGGGCCCCGAATTCACCCTCCACTTT. J is TRBJ1-6 and V is TRBV4-1, with a weak D call TRBD1 (5 bases). This CDR3 comprises 12 residues. V was pared by 8 bases and J by 14 bases, with 16 bases between. Looked up from germline, CDR1 is MGHRA and CDR2 is YSYEKL.

This clone has more than one count but fewer than ten. V usage is TRBV11-1 and J usage is TRBJ2-2; 7 bases align to TRBD1. The germline V gene has CDR1 SGHAT and CDR2 FQDESV (reference sequence). V shed 5 bases and J 10 bases; nucleotides not matched to a gene: 10. The length of the CDR3 is 14 residues. The CDR3 loop is CASSLDGQAVELFF. DNA for the CDR3: TGTGCCAGCAGCCTAGATGGACAGGCCGTGGAGCTGTTTTTT.

DNA of the CDR3: TGCGCCAGCAGCCCAGGAAGGGCAGGGCCGACCTACGAGCAGTACTTC. Residues: CASSPGRAGPTYEQYF. The V and J genes are TRBV4-1 and TRBJ2-7, with a tentative D call TRBD1 (5 bases). V dropped 4 bases and J dropped 2 bases, with 18 bases sitting between them. The CDR3 sequence is 16 residues long. Per the germline V gene, CDR1 is MGHRA and CDR2 is YSYEKL.

This rearrangement joins TRBV12-5 to TRBJ2-1, with 8 nucleotides matching TRBD2. The ends lost 5 bases at V and 4 bases at J; junction bases unmatched: 10. Germline V lookup: CDR1 LGHNT, CDR2 FRNRAP. The CDR3 spans 16 residues. This CDR3 is CASGLLSGGPYNEQFF. The CDR3 DNA follows: TGTGCTAGTGGTCTCCTTTCGGGGGGGCCTTACAATGAGCAGTTCTTC.